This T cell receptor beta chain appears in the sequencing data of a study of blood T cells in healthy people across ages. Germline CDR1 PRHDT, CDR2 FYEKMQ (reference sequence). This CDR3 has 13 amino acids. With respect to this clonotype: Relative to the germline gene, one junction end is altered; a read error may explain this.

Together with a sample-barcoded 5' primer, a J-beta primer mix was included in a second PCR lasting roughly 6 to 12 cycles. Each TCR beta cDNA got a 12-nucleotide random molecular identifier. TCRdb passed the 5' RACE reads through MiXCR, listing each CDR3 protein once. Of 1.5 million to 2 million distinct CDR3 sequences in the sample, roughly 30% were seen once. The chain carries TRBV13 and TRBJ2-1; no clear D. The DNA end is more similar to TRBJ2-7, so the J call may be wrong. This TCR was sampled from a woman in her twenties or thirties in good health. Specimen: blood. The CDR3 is CASSLISYNEQYF. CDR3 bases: TGTGCCAGTAGCTTAATCTCCTACAATGAGCAGTACTTC.